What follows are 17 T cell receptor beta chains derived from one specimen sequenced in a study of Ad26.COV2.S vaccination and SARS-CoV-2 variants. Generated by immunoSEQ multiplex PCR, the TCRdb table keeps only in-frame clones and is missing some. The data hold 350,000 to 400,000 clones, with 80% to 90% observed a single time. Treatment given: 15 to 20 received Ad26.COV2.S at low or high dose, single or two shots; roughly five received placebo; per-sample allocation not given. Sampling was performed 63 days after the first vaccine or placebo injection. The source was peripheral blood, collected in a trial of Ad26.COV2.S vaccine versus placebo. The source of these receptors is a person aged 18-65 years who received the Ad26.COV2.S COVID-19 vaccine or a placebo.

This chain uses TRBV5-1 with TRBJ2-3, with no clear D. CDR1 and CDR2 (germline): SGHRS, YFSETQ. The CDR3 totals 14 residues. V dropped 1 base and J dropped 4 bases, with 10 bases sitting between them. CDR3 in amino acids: CASSLTLRADTQYF. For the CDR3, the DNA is TGCGCCAGCAGCTTGACTCTCCGGGCAGATACGCAGTATTTT.

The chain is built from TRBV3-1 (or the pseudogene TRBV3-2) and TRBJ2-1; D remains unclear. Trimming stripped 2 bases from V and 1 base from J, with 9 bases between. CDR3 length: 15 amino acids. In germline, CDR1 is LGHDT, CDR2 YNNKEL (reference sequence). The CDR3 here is CASSQPGQSYNEQFF. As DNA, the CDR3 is TGTGCCAGCAGCCAACCGGGCCAGTCCTACAATGAGCAGTTCTTC.

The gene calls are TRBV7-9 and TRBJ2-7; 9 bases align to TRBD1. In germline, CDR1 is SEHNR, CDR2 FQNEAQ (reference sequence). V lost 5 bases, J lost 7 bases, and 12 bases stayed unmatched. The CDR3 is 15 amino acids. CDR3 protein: CASSPWTGERPEQYF. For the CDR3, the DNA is TGTGCCAGCAGCCCCTGGACAGGGGAGCGTCCAGAGCAGTACTTC. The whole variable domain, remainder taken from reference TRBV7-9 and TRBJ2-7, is DTGVSQNPRHKITKRGQNVTFRCDPISEHNRLYWYRQTLGQGPEFLTYFQNEAQLEKSRLLSDRFSAERPKGSFSTLEIQRTEQGDSAMYLCASSPWTGERPEQYFGPGTRLTVT.

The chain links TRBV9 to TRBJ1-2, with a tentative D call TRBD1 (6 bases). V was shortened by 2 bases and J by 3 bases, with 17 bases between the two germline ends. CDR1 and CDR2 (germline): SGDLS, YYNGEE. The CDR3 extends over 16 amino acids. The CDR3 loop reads CASSVGSGAGYYGYTF. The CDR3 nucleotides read TGTGCCAGCAGCGTCGGTTCGGGGGCCGGGTACTATGGCTACACCTTC. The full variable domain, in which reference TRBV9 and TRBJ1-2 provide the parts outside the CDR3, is DSGVTQTPKHLITATGQRVTLRCSPRSGDLSVYWYQQSLDQGLQFLIQYYNGEERAKGNILERFSAQQFPDLHSELNLSSLELGDSALYFCASSVGSGAGYYGYTFGSGTRLTVV.

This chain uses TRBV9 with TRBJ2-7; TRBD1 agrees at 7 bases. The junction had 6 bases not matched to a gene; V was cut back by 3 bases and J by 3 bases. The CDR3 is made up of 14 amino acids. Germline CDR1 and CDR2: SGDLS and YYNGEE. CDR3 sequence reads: CASSGDRAFYEQYF. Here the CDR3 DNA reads TGTGCCAGCAGCGGAGACAGGGCATTCTACGAGCAGTACTTC.

The CDR3 region is CASSREPRGEKLFF. In DNA, the CDR3 is TGTGCCAGCAGTCGCGAGCCGCGCGGCGAAAAACTGTTTTTT. This sequence joins TRBV11-2 and TRBJ1-4; D gene uncertain. This CDR3 is built from 14 residues. V shed 6 bases and J shed 8 bases, with 16 bases lying between them. Germline CDR1 is SGHAT and CDR2 is FQNNGV.

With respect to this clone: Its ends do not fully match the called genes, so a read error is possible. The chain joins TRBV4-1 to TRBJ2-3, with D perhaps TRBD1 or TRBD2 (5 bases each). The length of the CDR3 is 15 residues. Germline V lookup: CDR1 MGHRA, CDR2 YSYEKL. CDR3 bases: TGCGCCAGCAGCCAAGGTGGCGGGCCGACAGATATGCAGTATTTT. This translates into CASSQGGGPTDMQYF.

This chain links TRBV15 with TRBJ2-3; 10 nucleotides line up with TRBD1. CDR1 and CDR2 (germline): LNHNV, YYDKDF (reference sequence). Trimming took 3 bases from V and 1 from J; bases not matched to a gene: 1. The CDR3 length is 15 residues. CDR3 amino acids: CATSSGQGGTDTQYF. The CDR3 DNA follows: TGTGCCACCAGCAGCGGACAGGGGGGCACAGATACGCAGTATTTT.

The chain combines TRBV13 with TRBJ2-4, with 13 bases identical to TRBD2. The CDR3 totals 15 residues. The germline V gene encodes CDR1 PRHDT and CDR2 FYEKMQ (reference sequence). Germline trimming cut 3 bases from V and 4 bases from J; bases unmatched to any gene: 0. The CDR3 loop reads CASSLGLAGKNIQYF. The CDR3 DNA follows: TGTGCCAGCAGCTTGGGACTAGCGGGGAAAAACATTCAGTACTTC.

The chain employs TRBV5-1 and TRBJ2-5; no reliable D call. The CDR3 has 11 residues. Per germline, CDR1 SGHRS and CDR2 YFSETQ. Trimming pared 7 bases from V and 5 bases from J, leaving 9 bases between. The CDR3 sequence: CASASGETQYF. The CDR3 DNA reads TGCGCCAGCGCCTCGGGTGAGACCCAGTACTTC.

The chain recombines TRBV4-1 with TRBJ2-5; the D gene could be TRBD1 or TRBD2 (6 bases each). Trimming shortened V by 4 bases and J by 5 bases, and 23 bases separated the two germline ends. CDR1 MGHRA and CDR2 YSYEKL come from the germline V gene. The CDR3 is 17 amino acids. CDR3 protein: CASSRILVGGPGETQYF. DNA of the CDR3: TGCGCCAGCAGCCGGATCCTTGTTGGGGGGCCGGGGGAGACCCAGTACTTC.

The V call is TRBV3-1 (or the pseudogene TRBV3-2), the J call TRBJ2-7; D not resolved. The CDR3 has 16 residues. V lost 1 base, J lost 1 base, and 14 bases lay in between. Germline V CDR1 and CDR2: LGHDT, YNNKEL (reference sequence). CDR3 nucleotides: TGTGCCAGCAGCCAAGTAGTAAGAGGCTGGTCCTACGAGCAGTACTTC. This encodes CASSQVVRGWSYEQYF.

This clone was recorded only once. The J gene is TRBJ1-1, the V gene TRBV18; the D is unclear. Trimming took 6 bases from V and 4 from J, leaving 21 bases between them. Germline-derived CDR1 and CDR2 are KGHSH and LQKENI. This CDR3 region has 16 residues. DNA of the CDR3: TGTGCCAGCTCCCCTCTCCGGAGGCCCCGGGGCACTGAAGCTTTCTTT. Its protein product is CASSPLRRPRGTEAFF.

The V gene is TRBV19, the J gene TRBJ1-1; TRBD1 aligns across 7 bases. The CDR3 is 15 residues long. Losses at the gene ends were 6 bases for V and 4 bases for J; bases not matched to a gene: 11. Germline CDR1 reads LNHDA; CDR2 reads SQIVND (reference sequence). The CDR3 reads CASRIDREAVTEAFF. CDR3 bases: TGTGCCAGTAGGATTGACAGGGAAGCTGTCACTGAAGCTTTCTTT. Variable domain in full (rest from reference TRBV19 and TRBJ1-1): DGGITQSPKYLFRKEGQNVTLSCEQNLNHDAMYWYRQDPGQGLRLIYYSQIVNDFQKGDIAEGYSVSREKKESFPLTVTSAQKNPTAFYLCASRIDREAVTEAFFGQGTRLTVV.

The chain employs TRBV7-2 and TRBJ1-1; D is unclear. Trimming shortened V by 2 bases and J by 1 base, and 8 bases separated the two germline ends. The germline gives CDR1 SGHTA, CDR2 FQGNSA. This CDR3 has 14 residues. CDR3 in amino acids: CASSLSWQNTEAFF. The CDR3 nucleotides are TGTGCCAGCAGCTTATCGTGGCAGAACACTGAAGCTTTCTTT.

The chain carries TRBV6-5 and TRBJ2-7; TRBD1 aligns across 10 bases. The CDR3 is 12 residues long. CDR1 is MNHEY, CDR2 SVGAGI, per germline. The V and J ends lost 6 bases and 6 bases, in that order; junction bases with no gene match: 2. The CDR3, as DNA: TGTGCCAGCAGCAGGACAGGGGGCGAGCAGTACTTC. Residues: CASSRTGGEQYF.

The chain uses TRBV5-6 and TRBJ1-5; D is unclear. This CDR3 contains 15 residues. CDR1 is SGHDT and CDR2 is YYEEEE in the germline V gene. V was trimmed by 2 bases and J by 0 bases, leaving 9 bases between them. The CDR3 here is CASSFSFVSNQPQHF. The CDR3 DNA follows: TGTGCCAGCAGCTTTAGTTTCGTTAGCAATCAGCCCCAGCATTTT.